The sequence of this TCR beta chain was determined in a study of blood T cell repertoires in COVID-19. Study as a whole: The United States, Italy and Spain provided the acute and convalescent COVID-19 samples. T cells, B-cell-depleted T cells, or PBMCs provided the cDNA or gDNA that served as material.

Germline V gene sequence: CDR1 MNHEY, CDR2 SVGAGI. V lost 10 bases and J lost 2, with 17 bases in between. This CDR3 is built from 14 residues. For recovered donors of Cohort 3, there were two negative PCRs, clearance, or symptom resolution. The repertoire was sequenced with immunoSEQ multiplex PCR; TCRdb's copy has only in-frame clones and lacks some. Among approximately 290,000 clones listed, approximately 85% were seen once. The sample comprised PBMCs or T cells enriched from blood (not recorded which). This chain joins TRBV6-5 and TRBJ1-2; D remains ambiguous. The source is a woman in her twenties or thirties who had recovered from COVID-19. In DNA form, the CDR3 reads TGTGCCACCGTACCTACCCAGGCGAACTATGGCTACACCTTC. Its translation: CATVPTQANYGYTF.